The T cell receptor (beta chain) described here comes from a study of shared clonotypes between healthy human individuals (dated by TCRdb to the early 2020s). For context, the study as a whole: The cohort comprised a couple of women and a few men aged 18 to 49 years. Each donor's leukapheresis produced roughly between roughly 0.85 and 10 billion PBMCs. To estimate repertoire size and how much clonotypes are shared between individuals, the study performed deep sequencing of blood TCR repertoires from about 5 healthy adults. For each donor, CD4 naive and CD4 memory were each run on three plates, CD8 naive on two plates, and CD8 memory on one plate. Different laboratories and diverse techniques were used to prepare libraries and sequence TCR repertoires, to increase sequencing depth and limit assay-specific biases.

CD8 naive samples were obtained by positive selection for CCR7 among CD45RO-negative cells, yielding a CD45RA+CCR7+ population from which TemRA cells were excluded. The donors were healthy, HIV-negative adults with no recently reported acute infections or vaccinations. Every donor was a Caucasian adult living in Nashville, Tennessee, USA. Blood was collected by leukapheresis, and PBMCs were isolated by Ficoll-Histopaque density gradient centrifugation and then cryopreserved in liquid nitrogen vapor phase. Analytical flow cytometry was used to check the purity and quantity of every magnetically sorted T cell population. Genomic DNA was isolated from each sorted fraction and quantified by UV absorbance on a Nanodrop 2000c. Using the deep immunoSEQ assay, TCR CDR3 regions were amplified from genomic DNA by multiplex PCR. Genomic DNA extracted from each cell subset was distributed evenly over all wells of several immunoSEQ 96-well plates, and each plate served as one replicate. For sorted subsets, each replicate PCR was loaded with 200 ng genomic DNA, equivalent to some 31,000 T cell genomes. The purified libraries were quantified using a Qubit 3.0 fluorometer, sized with a Bioanalyzer 2100, and then quantified again using the KAPA Library Quantification kit. Each immunoSEQ 96-well plate was sequenced on its own single-read 150-cycle Illumina NextSeq 550 flow cell. The original pipeline was this. Because the immunoSEQ output included only junctional sequences and no quality scores, the filtering could not be the same as the filtering used for full-length reads. To assign V/J genes and CDR3, sequences were annotated using PyIR, a Python wrapper for IgBLAST v1.9, with IMGT germline references. Reads were removed for weak V/J assignments (E-value above 1e-6), missing CDR3, stop codons, out-of-frame junctions, or ambiguous translated residues. V3J clonotypes were defined as sequences sharing an identical inferred V gene, J gene, and CDR3 amino acid sequence. To compute the percentage overlap between repertoires, the number of shared unique clonotypes was divided by the size of the smaller repertoire. RTK rarefaction, the Chao1 estimator, and Recon v2.1 estimates of unobserved clonotypes were used to assess repertoire richness. Generation probabilities were computed with OLGA for all TCRbeta clonotypes obtained by the gDNA method from four donors. TCRdb obtained this table from immuneACCESS and retained in-frame rearrangements with V and J assigned. These tables miss some clones; where compared with another copy, unresolved V genes account for less than half of the shortfall, and the remainder is unexplained. V and J calls plus clone size are reproduced from that table; the DNA served to infer D and trimming. For this sample there are about 650,000 clones; over 95% appear just once. The ten most abundant clones make up less than 0.13% of the sample.

In the case of this clone: The clone's antigen remains unknown. No much larger clone exists at a distance of one base, and base qualities are not known. Other DNA sequences in the sample encode the same CDR3.

The paper as a whole reports these results and caveats: The genetic and exposure-history diversity represented was limited by the small number of donors. Sampling was limited to blood, and TCR repertoires in tissue likely differ from TCR repertoires in blood. Higher generation probabilities were observed for clonotypes shared by all four sorted-subset donors than for non-shared clonotypes. Based on pairwise subsampling, the degree of clonotype sharing among donors was expected to be affected by sequencing depth. Larger estimated clonotype richness was generally found for naive subsets than for memory subsets. When a handful of donors were compared, the shared fraction of clonotypes was about 5.2% for naive CD4, roughly 3.4% for naive CD8, more than 2% for memory CD4, and around 0.4% for memory CD8. Incomplete sequencing was indicated by rarefaction of sorted-subset datasets, despite the large sequencing depth.

The sequence came from a woman in her 30s in good health. The sequenced sample was naive CD8+ T cells sorted from blood. Reading the label with the study, this specimen's cell subset or site is: CD45RA+CCR7+.

The nucleotides read TGTGCCAGCAGCCCCGGGACTAGCGGCTACGAGCAGTACTTC. This yields the protein CASSPGTSGYEQYF. The chain links TRBV7-9 with TRBJ2-7; 11 central bases correspond to TRBD2. CDR1 and CDR2 are drawn from the germline V gene (reference sequence): SEHNR, FQNEAQ. Its CDR3 holds 14 amino acids, cysteine through phenylalanine. CDR3 DNA only is kept here, 42 bases in frame from base 1. The germline V end is reduced by 5 bases and the J end by 3 bases; junction bases left unmatched: 3.